A single sample gave rise to the 15 T cell receptor beta chains below, sequenced in a study of T cell responses to AZD1222 COVID-19 vaccine. Here immunoSEQ multiplex PCR was the method, and the copy in TCRdb shows in-frame clones only, minus some. The sample shows about 150,000 clones, around 91% of them seen only once. Sequencing used peripheral blood, obtained on day 0 of AZD1222 vaccination. The receptors come from an adult in good health.

V is TRBV11-2 and J is TRBJ2-7; D is undetermined. The CDR3 consists of 12 residues. The ends were cut back, 5 bases at V and 4 bases at J, with 9 bases in the middle. Germline V gene data show CDR1 as SGHAT and CDR2 as FQNNGV. The CDR3 DNA reads TGTGCCAGCAGCACCCTTGATTACGAGCAGTACTTC. This translates into CASSTLDYEQYF.

The chain combines TRBV7-8 with TRBJ2-7; TRBD1 matches 7 bases. The CDR3 length is 13 residues. The germline V gene has CDR1 SGHVS and CDR2 FQNEAQ. The ends lost 5 bases at V and 3 bases at J; junction bases unmatched: 4. The CDR3: CASSVSGGYEQYF. In DNA form, the CDR3 reads TGTGCCAGCAGCGTCTCAGGGGGCTACGAGCAGTACTTC. The full variable domain, in which reference TRBV7-8 and TRBJ2-7 provide the parts outside the CDR3, is GAGVSQSPRYKVAKRGQDVALRCDPISGHVSLFWYQQALGQGPEFLTYFQNEAQLDKSGLPSDRFFAERPEGSVSTLKIQRTQQEDSAVYLCASSVSGGYEQYFGPGTRLTVT.

The chain links TRBV19 to TRBJ2-3; tentative D call: TRBD2 (6 bases). Trimming pared 3 bases from V and 0 bases from J, leaving 13 bases between. The CDR3 loop spans 16 amino acids. Germline V gene lookup returns CDR1 LNHDA and CDR2 SQIVND (reference sequence). Here the CDR3 DNA reads TGTGCCAGTAGTATCGTACTAGCAGACAGCACAGATACGCAGTATTTT. Its translation is CASSIVLADSTDTQYF.

The V and J genes are TRBV29-1 and TRBJ2-5, with D maybe TRBD2 (5 bases). V dropped 7 bases and J dropped 5 bases, with 17 bases sitting between them. Germline loops: CDR1 SQVTM, CDR2 ANQGSEA. The CDR3 runs to 13 residues. CDR3 sequence: CSAAGPTTETQYF. Here the CDR3 DNA reads TGCAGCGCTGCTGGACCGACTACGGAGACCCAGTACTTC.

The J gene is TRBJ1-4, the V gene TRBV18; D call uncertain. Trimming shortened V by 3 bases and J by 1 base, and 9 bases separated the two germline ends. This CDR3 is 15 amino acids long. Germline lookup yields CDR1 KGHSH and CDR2 LQKENI. The DNA of the CDR3 is TGTGCCAGCTCACCGCGGGTCGGAACTAATGAAAAACTGTTTTTT. Translated, it gives CASSPRVGTNEKLFF.

This rearrangement joins TRBV5-5 to TRBJ2-5; D may be TRBD1 (5 bases). The CDR3 runs to 14 residues. Per the germline V gene, CDR1 is SGHKS and CDR2 is YYEKEE (reference sequence). Trimming left V 0 bases short and J 1 base short, with 7 bases between. DNA of the CDR3: TGTGCCAGCAGCTTGGAAGACAGCCAAGAGACCCAGTACTTC. Translating it yields CASSLEDSQETQYF.

The table lists this clone with a count of one. This chain connects TRBV5-1 to TRBJ2-3; D may be TRBD1 (5 bases). Germline V lookup: CDR1 SGHRS, CDR2 YFSETQ. The germline V and J ends were trimmed by 3 bases and 4 bases, with 9 bases remaining between them. The CDR3 length is 13 residues. The CDR3 loop reads CASSWQGSDTQYF. CDR3 bases: TGCGCCAGCAGCTGGCAGGGCTCAGATACGCAGTATTTT.

This chain joins TRBV7-6 and TRBJ2-3, with 9 bases that match TRBD1. Trimming took 5 bases from V and 3 from J; bases not matched to a gene: 9. CDR1 and CDR2 from the germline V gene are SGHVS and FNYEAQ. The CDR3 consists of 16 residues. For the CDR3, the DNA is TGTGCCAGCAGCCCGCACAGGGGGCGCAGTACAGATACGCAGTATTTT. Translating gives CASSPHRGRSTDTQYF.

The chain combines TRBV19 with TRBJ1-1; possible D gene TRBD1, 6 bases. Germline CDR1 reads LNHDA; CDR2 reads SQIVND (reference sequence). Trimming removed 6 bases at V and 0 bases at J, with 23 bases between. The CDR3 covers 18 residues. The CDR3 is CASRPKGGVTALNTEAFF. The CDR3 DNA follows: TGTGCCAGTAGACCTAAGGGGGGTGTGACGGCCCTGAACACTGAAGCTTTCTTT. Full variable domain (remainder filled in from reference TRBV19 and TRBJ1-1): DGGITQSPKYLFRKEGQNVTLSCEQNLNHDAMYWYRQDPGQGLRLIYYSQIVNDFQKGDIAEGYSVSREKKESFPLTVTSAQKNPTAFYLCASRPKGGVTALNTEAFFGQGTRLTVV.

The chain employs TRBV11-1 and TRBJ2-3; the match to TRBD2 covers 8 bases. The CDR3 totals 16 residues. With 1 base clipped from V and 3 bases from J, the junction kept 6 bases outside the gene matches. Germline V gene data show CDR1 as SGHAT and CDR2 as FQDESV (reference sequence). CDR3 DNA sequence: TGTGCCAGCAGCTTAGAGACTAGCGTAAAGACAGATACGCAGTATTTT. This sequence encodes CASSLETSVKTDTQYF.

The chain combines TRBV9 with TRBJ1-2; a possible D gene is TRBD1 (5 bases). Trimming pared 3 bases from V and 2 bases from J, leaving 14 bases between. Germline lookup yields CDR1 SGDLS and CDR2 YYNGEE. The CDR3 extends over 15 amino acids. The CDR3 loop is CASSARDLLNYGYTF. DNA of the CDR3: TGTGCCAGCAGCGCCAGGGATCTGCTCAACTATGGCTACACCTTC. The full variable domain, with the rest looked up from reference TRBV9 and TRBJ1-2, is DSGVTQTPKHLITATGQRVTLRCSPRSGDLSVYWYQQSLDQGLQFLIQYYNGEERAKGNILERFSAQQFPDLHSELNLSSLELGDSALYFCASSARDLLNYGYTFGSGTRLTVV.

Details on this clone: Other DNA variants within this sample encode the same CDR3. V usage is TRBV5-1 and J usage is TRBJ1-5, with 8 bases fitting TRBD1. Trimming cost V 0 bases and J 4 bases; bases outside gene matches: 3. CDR1 is SGHRS, CDR2 YFSETQ, per germline. This CDR3 contains 15 residues. The CDR3 coding sequence is TGCGCCAGCAGCTTGGGTACAGGGGGAAATCAGCCCCAGCATTTT. This sequence encodes CASSLGTGGNQPQHF. The variable domain in full, with the rest retrieved from reference TRBV5-1 and TRBJ1-5, is KAGVTQTPRYLIKTRGQQVTLSCSPISGHRSVSWYQQTPGQGLQFLFEYFSETQRNKGNFPGRFSGRQFSNSRSEMNVSTLELGDSALYLCASSLGTGGNQPQHFGDGTRLSIL.

This clone was observed a few times. The CDR3 region is CSVGQGNEKLFF. CDR3 sequence (DNA): TGCAGCGTTGGGCAGGGGAATGAAAAACTGTTTTTT. V and J are TRBV29-1 and TRBJ1-4, with D possibly TRBD1 on 6 matching bases. The germline V gene has CDR1 SQVTM and CDR2 ANQGSEA. The CDR3 spans 12 residues. The germline V and J ends were trimmed by 4 bases and 5 bases, with 8 bases remaining between them.

V is TRBV7-2 and J is TRBJ2-3; D unclear. The V gene lost 8 bases and the J gene lost 4 bases, with 13 bases spanning the gap. This CDR3 is built from 13 residues. Germline values: CDR1 SGHTA, CDR2 FQGNSA. CDR3 sequence: CASALFVADTQYF. Written as DNA, the CDR3 is TGTGCCAGCGCCCTGTTTGTAGCAGATACGCAGTATTTT.

The rearrangement joins TRBV4-2 to TRBJ2-2; D is unclear. From germline, CDR1 is LGHNA and CDR2 YNFKEQ. The CDR3 sequence is 13 residues long. Trimming took 4 bases from V and 5 from J, leaving 8 bases between them. In nucleotides, the CDR3 is TGTGCCAGCAGCCTGCCGGAAACCGGGGAGCTGTTTTTT. Its translation is CASSLPETGELFF.